Below are 20 T cell receptor beta chains sequenced from a single sample in a study of T cell changes during pregnancy in multiple sclerosis (dated by TCRdb to the late 2010s). The method behind the library was the immunoSEQ multiplex PCR assay. This immuneACCESS table, as held by TCRdb, lists in-frame sequences with V and J called but not all clones. Of the missing ones, under half trace to an unresolved V gene in checked studies; the others have no known cause. The sample table contains some 67,000 clones; only one count was recorded for around 92% of them. Jointly, the top ten make up approximately 1.5% of the sample. Sequencing used peripheral blood, obtained after pregnancy. These receptors were obtained from a female donor with multiple sclerosis, enrolled in a pregnancy study.

The chain is built from TRBV14 and TRBJ2-2; D is undetermined. The CDR3 length is 13 residues. V was clipped by 1 base and J by 7 bases, with 7 bases between them. Germline CDR1 is SGHDN and CDR2 is FVKESK. CDR3 DNA: TGTGCCAGCAGCCAAGGAGGTGGCGGGGAGCTGTTTTTT. It codes for CASSQGGGGELFF.

The chain combines TRBV10-3 with TRBJ2-1; 7 positions match TRBD2. Losses at the gene ends were 2 bases for V and 2 bases for J; bases not matched to a gene: 6. This CDR3 comprises 16 residues. The germline CDR1 and CDR2 sequences are ENHRY and SYGVKD. The DNA of the CDR3 is TGTGCCATCAGTGAGGTGCGGGAGTTCGCCTACAATGAGCAGTTCTTC. Amino acid sequence: CAISEVREFAYNEQFF.

The chain combines TRBV6-6 with TRBJ1-2, with 8 bases identical to TRBD1. With 6 bases clipped from V and 1 base from J, the junction kept 10 bases outside the gene matches. This CDR3 is 16 amino acids long. The V gene's germline CDR1 is MNHNY and CDR2 SVGAGI (reference sequence). The CDR3 DNA follows: TGTGCCAGCAGCAGTACCCAGGGGGCGCATAACTATGGCTACACCTTC. Protein product: CASSSTQGAHNYGYTF.

The chain combines TRBV5-4 with TRBJ2-3; 12 bases agree with TRBD2. The CDR3 spans 17 residues. The germline V gene has CDR1 SGHNT and CDR2 YYREEE (reference sequence). The J segment lost 2 bases and the V segment lost 4 bases, leaving 8 bases of the junction unmatched. CDR3 amino acids: CASSRTTSGSYTDTQYF. CDR3 DNA sequence: TGTGCCAGCAGCCGGACGACTAGCGGGAGTTACACAGATACGCAGTATTTT.

The chain links TRBV2 to TRBJ1-4; a possible D gene is TRBD1 (6 bases). The CDR3 spans 12 residues. The V and J ends lost 5 bases and 8 bases respectively, with 9 bases between them. CDR1 is SNHLY, CDR2 FYNNEI, per germline. The DNA for the CDR3 is TGTGCCAGCAGTTGGACAGTCGAAAAACTGTTTTTT. Encoded protein: CASSWTVEKLFF.

The sample holds a few counts of this clone. The chain uses TRBV2 and TRBJ2-7; D not certain. Trimming took off 4 bases at V and 0 bases at J, with 7 bases between the two ends. This CDR3 contains 13 residues. Germline V gives CDR1 SNHLY, CDR2 FYNNEI. The CDR3 bases are TGTGCCAGCAGTGTGGGCTACTCCTACGAGCAGTACTTC. Translating gives CASSVGYSYEQYF.

V gene TRBV27 combines with J gene TRBJ2-7; TRBD2 might be the D (6 bases). The CDR3 sequence is 17 residues long. The V and J ends lost 1 base and 5 bases respectively, with 21 bases between them. Germline CDR1 MNHEY, CDR2 SMNVEV (reference sequence). The CDR3 here is CASSLLGLARASDEQYF. The CDR3 DNA reads TGTGCCAGCAGTTTATTAGGTCTAGCGAGGGCCTCGGACGAGCAGTACTTC.

This CDR3 reads CASLSRGGAGGETQYF. The DNA of the CDR3 is TGTGCCAGCCTCTCACGGGGGGGCGCGGGAGGAGAGACCCAGTACTTC. V and J are TRBV28 and TRBJ2-5; 8 bases fit TRBD2. CDR1 is MDHEN and CDR2 is SYDVKM in the germline V gene. CDR3 length: 16 amino acids. Unmatched junction bases numbered 15, after V lost 8 bases and J lost 4 bases.

V is TRBV6-1 and J is TRBJ2-3; 7 bases map to TRBD1. Germline V gene sequence: CDR1 MNHNS, CDR2 SASEGT. CDR3 length: 14 residues. V lost 5 bases to trimming and J lost 3 bases; unmatched junction nucleotides: 5. The CDR3 DNA reads TGTGCCAGCAGTCGGCAGGGGGAAACAGATACGCAGTATTTT. As protein: CASSRQGETDTQYF.

This chain connects TRBV28 to TRBJ1-5; D call uncertain. Trimming took off 6 bases at V and 3 bases at J, with 9 bases between the two ends. From germline, CDR1 is MDHEN and CDR2 SYDVKM. The CDR3 spans 13 residues. In nucleotides, the CDR3 is TGTGCCAGCAGCGGTGCCACCAATCAGCCCCAGCATTTT. Protein sequence: CASSGATNQPQHF.

This rearrangement joins TRBV18 to TRBJ2-3, with D perhaps TRBD1 (5 bases). Trimming took off 1 base at V and 1 base at J, with 9 bases between the two ends. The CDR3 is made up of 15 amino acids. The germline V gene encodes CDR1 KGHSH and CDR2 LQKENI. This CDR3 reads CASSPRGRGTDTQYF. The CDR3 DNA is TGTGCCAGCTCACCACGGGGCAGGGGCACAGATACGCAGTATTTT.

This clone has just one count. The gene calls are TRBV19 and TRBJ2-1, with 8 bases identical to TRBD2. V trimming: 10 bases; J trimming: 5 bases; junction bases outside the gene matches: 4. The V gene's germline CDR1 is LNHDA and CDR2 SQIVND (reference sequence). This CDR3 contains 12 residues. The CDR3 loop is CATLAGNNEQFF. As DNA, the CDR3 is TGTGCCACCCTAGCGGGTAACAATGAGCAGTTCTTC. The whole variable domain, filled in from reference TRBV19 and TRBJ2-1, reads DGGITQSPKYLFRKEGQNVTLSCEQNLNHDAMYWYRQDPGQGLRLIYYSQIVNDFQKGDIAEGYSVSREKKESFPLTVTSAQKNPTAFYLCATLAGNNEQFFGPGTRLTVL.

Details on this clone: Relative to the germline gene, one junction end is altered; a read error may explain this. The chain is built from TRBV13 and TRBJ2-3; 7 positions match TRBD2. This CDR3 comprises 12 residues. CDR1 is PRHDT, CDR2 FYEKMQ, per germline (reference sequence). CDR3 region: CASSFLLATQYF. Here the CDR3 DNA reads TGTGCCAGTAGCTTTTTACTAGCGACGCAGTATTTT.

The gene calls are TRBV4-1 and TRBJ1-2; D ambiguous. The ends were cut back, 1 base at V and 1 base at J, with 16 bases in the middle. Germline loops: CDR1 MGHRA, CDR2 YSYEKL. The CDR3 is 17 residues long. CDR3 region: CASSQGRKRSDNYGYTF. CDR3 sequence (DNA): TGCGCCAGCAGCCAAGGGCGGAAACGTTCTGATAACTATGGCTACACCTTC.

The chain links TRBV28 to TRBJ2-5; TRBD2 agrees at 10 bases. The CDR3 is 15 residues long. Germline trimming cut 4 bases from V and 5 bases from J; bases unmatched to any gene: 7. From germline, CDR1 is MDHEN and CDR2 SYDVKM. This CDR3 is CASSSAGGPGETQYF. Here the CDR3 DNA reads TGTGCCAGCAGTTCAGCGGGAGGGCCGGGGGAGACCCAGTACTTC.

The chain couples TRBV5-1 to TRBJ2-7, with 7 nucleotides matching TRBD2. Trimming removed 5 bases from V and 3 bases from J; junction bases left unmatched: 11. Looked up from germline, CDR1 is SGHRS and CDR2 is YFSETQ. This CDR3 is 15 amino acids long. In DNA form, the CDR3 reads TGCGCCAGCAGATTCCTAGCGGAGGCTTACTACGAGCAGTACTTC. Translating gives CASRFLAEAYYEQYF.

The chain couples TRBV19 to TRBJ1-3, with a weak D call TRBD1 (6 bases). The CDR3 has 11 residues. The V gene lost 8 bases and the J gene lost 4 bases, with 6 bases spanning the gap. Germline-derived CDR1 and CDR2 are LNHDA and SQIVND (reference sequence). The CDR3 here is CASDRGNTIYF. CDR3 nucleotide sequence: TGTGCCAGTGACAGGGGAAACACCATATATTTT.

The chain combines TRBV14 with TRBJ2-3; tentatively, D is TRBD1 (7 bases). This CDR3 is built from 17 residues. Germline V gene sequence: CDR1 SGHDN, CDR2 FVKESK. V was cut by 0 bases and J by 2 bases, with 15 bases left in between. CDR3 in amino acids: CASSQDLSGGNTDTQYF. CDR3 coding DNA: TGTGCCAGCAGCCAAGACCTTTCAGGGGGGAACACAGATACGCAGTATTTT.

The rearrangement uses TRBV11-2 and TRBJ2-3; D might be TRBD2 (5 bases). CDR1 SGHAT and CDR2 FQNNGV come from the germline V gene. The CDR3 has 17 amino acids. V was cut by 1 base and J by 5 bases, with 19 bases left in between. The DNA of the CDR3 is TGTGCCAGCAGCTTAGGAATTGTGGGGAGTCTTGGAGATACGCAGTATTTT. Its protein is CASSLGIVGSLGDTQYF.

V and J are TRBV7-3 and TRBJ2-2, with 8 bases that match TRBD2. With 6 bases clipped from V and 6 bases from J, the junction kept 3 bases outside the gene matches. The CDR3 has 13 amino acids. CDR1 SGHTA and CDR2 FQGTGA come from the germline V gene. CDR3 residues: CASRGTRPGELFF. CDR3 in DNA: TGTGCCAGCAGGGGGACTAGGCCCGGGGAGCTGTTTTTT. The variable domain in full, with the rest retrieved from reference TRBV7-3 and TRBJ2-2, is GAGVSQTPSNKVTEKGKYVELRCDPISGHTALYWYRQSLGQGPEFLIYFQGTGAADDSGLPNDRFFAVRPEGSVSTLKIQRTERGDSAVYLCASRGTRPGELFFGEGSRLTVL.